A selection of T cell receptor beta chains follows, all from one sample in a study of response to subunit inactivated influenza vaccine. TCRdb re-derived calls from the RT-PCR reads in MiXCR, one entry per CDR3 protein. The repertoire includes about 610,000 distinct CDR3 sequences, 12% to 15% of them detected once, and roughly 11% sits in the top ten. The sequencing here drew on PBMCs from blood, taken about 12 days after vaccination. The origin of the receptors is a man over 45 who received an inactivated influenza vaccine. Both conserved end residues are part of each CDR3. The order of the fields is clone size, V gene, D gene, J gene, CDR3 protein, CDR3 DNA. The D gene is left open where the match is weak. Only part of the rows carry a size: once, few, many, or a class if the clone is expanded.

>few|TRBV5-5|.|TRBJ2-1
CASSFQSVYNEQFF
TGTGCCAGCAGCTTTCAATCAGTCTACAATGAGCAGTTCTTC
>few|TRBV12-3/TRBV12-4|TRBD1|TRBJ1-1
CASRRQGKEAFF
TGTGCCAGCAGACGACAGGGAAAAGAAGCTTTCTTT
>.|TRBV7-2|TRBD1|TRBJ2-3
CASSSWTGGPDTQYF
TGTGCCAGCAGCTCATGGACAGGGGGCCCAGATACGCAGTATTTT
>.|TRBV20-1|TRBD2|TRBJ2-5
CSANNRRDSGVDETQYF
TGCAGTGCTAACAATAGAAGAGACAGCGGGGTTGATGAGACCCAGTACTTC
>few|TRBV6-2/TRBV6-3|.|TRBJ1-5
CASEWSFNQPQHF
TGTGCCAGCGAGTGGAGTTTCAATCAGCCCCAGCATTTT
>.|TRBV14|.|TRBJ1-4
CASSQEIGVSSPIEKLFF
TGTGCCAGCAGCCAAGAAATCGGGGTTTCGAGCCCCATTGAAAAACTGTTTTTT
>few|TRBV3-1|.|TRBJ1-2
CASGTGTREGYTF
TGTGCCAGCGGGACCGGGACAAGGGAGGGCTACACCTTC
>few|TRBV12-3/TRBV12-4|TRBD1|TRBJ1-3
CASSFQGVSGNTIYF
TGTGCCAGCAGTTTTCAGGGGGTCTCTGGAAACACCATATATTTT
>.|TRBV5-1|TRBD2|TRBJ2-3
CASSLIAGGSSDTQYF
TGCGCCAGCAGCTTGATAGCGGGGGGATCCTCAGATACGCAGTATTTT
>.|TRBV4-3|.|TRBJ1-1
CASSQDRTMNTEAFF
TGCGCCAGCAGCCAAGATCGCACCATGAACACTGAAGCTTTCTTT
>.|TRBV5-5|TRBD2|TRBJ2-5
CASSRQAGIEETQYF
TGTGCCAGCAGCCGTCAAGCGGGAATAGAAGAGACCCAGTACTTC
>few|TRBV5-1|.|TRBJ1-1
CASSLVEMNTEAFF
TGCGCCAGCAGCTTAGTTGAGATGAACACTGAAGCTTTCTTT
>few|TRBV11-3|.|TRBJ2-1
CASSVGLNNEQFF
TGTGCCAGCAGTGTAGGGCTAAACAATGAGCAGTTCTTC
>.|TRBV29-1|.|TRBJ2-5
CSAKQGSETQYF
TGCAGCGCAAAACAGGGTTCCGAGACCCAGTACTTC
>few|TRBV4-2|TRBD2|TRBJ2-7
CASSPGLATVLYEQYF
TGTGCCAGCAGCCCAGGACTAGCGACAGTCCTCTACGAGCAGTACTTC
>.|TRBV4-3|.|TRBJ1-2
CASSRSASVDRYTF
TGCGCCAGCAGCCGAAGCGCATCCGTGGATCGCTACACCTTC
>many|TRBV29-1|.|TRBJ2-2
CSVASQGPHGELFF
TGCAGCGTTGCTTCCCAGGGCCCACACGGGGAGCTGTTTTTT
>few|TRBV29-1|.|TRBJ1-1
CSVVSPRRTEAFF
TGCAGCGTCGTATCCCCTAGGCGGACTGAAGCTTTCTTT
>few|TRBV21-1|.|TRBJ2-1
CASSKAPSGRGYNEQFF
TGTGCCAGCAGCAAAGCGCCTAGCGGGAGGGGATACAATGAGCAGTTCTTC
>.|TRBV18|TRBD2|TRBJ2-2
CASSPAGGGTGELFF
TGTGCCAGCTCTCCGGCGGGAGGAGGCACCGGGGAGCTGTTTTTT
>.|TRBV20-1|TRBD2|TRBJ2-1
CSARDPMGLAGAPFYNEQFF
TGCAGTGCTAGAGACCCCATGGGACTAGCGGGAGCCCCTTTCTACAATGAGCAGTTCTTC
>many|TRBV7-2|TRBD1|TRBJ1-1
CASSLQGTMNTEAFF
TGTGCCAGCAGTTTACAGGGGACGATGAACACTGAAGCTTTCTTT
>few|TRBV6-5|TRBD2|TRBJ2-7
CASSSTSGRPYF
TGTGCCAGCAGTAGCACTAGCGGGAGGCCTTACTTC
>few|TRBV27|TRBD2|TRBJ2-7
CASSLRRGAYEQYF
TGTGCCAGCAGCCTCCGCCGGGGGGCCTACGAGCAGTACTTC
>few|TRBV4-2|.|TRBJ2-1
CASSQVLQWDEQFF
TGTGCCAGCAGCCAAGTTTTACAGTGGGATGAGCAGTTCTTC
>few|TRBV19|.|TRBJ2-2
CASSIERSGELFF
TGTGCCAGTAGTATAGAGCGGTCCGGGGAGCTGTTTTTT
>many|TRBV3-1|.|TRBJ2-7
CASSQVDEQYF
TGTGCCAGCAGCCAAGTTGACGAGCAGTACTTC
>few|TRBV5-1|.|TRBJ2-2
CASSFVGTSDGELFF
TGCGCCAGCAGCTTTGTTGGGACTTCCGACGGGGAGCTGTTTTTT
>few|TRBV11-1|TRBD2|TRBJ2-1
CASSFFRGGQYNEQFF
TGTGCCAGCAGCTTCTTTCGCGGGGGGCAGTACAATGAGCAGTTCTTC
>.|TRBV11-3|.|TRBJ2-5
CASSSGGAETQYF
TGTGCCAGCAGCTCTGGGGGCGCGGAGACCCAGTACTTC
>.|TRBV12-3/TRBV12-4|TRBD1|TRBJ1-1
CASSPRTGGLSAFF
TGTGCCAGCAGTCCAAGGACAGGGGGCCTGTCAGCTTTCTTT
>many|TRBV12-3/TRBV12-4|TRBD2|TRBJ2-3
CASRTAGTSPDTQYF
TGTGCCAGCAGGACCGCCGGGACTAGCCCAGATACGCAGTATTTT
>.|TRBV25-1|TRBD2|TRBJ2-6
CASSDPSGRALGANVLTF
TGTGCCAGCAGTGACCCTAGCGGGAGGGCCCTTGGGGCCAACGTCCTGACTTTC
>.|TRBV10-3|TRBD1|TRBJ1-3
CAISEKGAYGNTIYF
TGTGCCATCAGTGAGAAGGGGGCTTACGGAAACACCATATATTTT
>.|TRBV27|TRBD1|TRBJ2-7
CASRIVRGSYEQYF
TGTGCCAGCAGGATAGTCAGGGGGTCCTACGAGCAGTACTTC
>few|TRBV9|TRBD2|TRBJ2-5
CASSVAWLAGGQETQYF
TGTGCCAGCAGCGTAGCTTGGCTAGCGGGAGGGCAAGAGACCCAGTACTTC
>few|TRBV6-5|TRBD2|TRBJ2-1
CASSYHKRREGYNEQFF
TGTGCCAGCAGTTATCATAAAAGGCGGGAGGGCTACAATGAGCAGTTCTTC
>few|TRBV28|.|TRBJ2-7
CASSPRDGELYEQYF
TGTGCCAGCAGCCCCCGGGACGGAGAATTGTACGAGCAGTACTTC
>.|TRBV7-2|.|TRBJ2-3
CASSLAPGTTDTQYF
TGTGCCAGCAGCTTAGCGCCGGGAACCACAGATACGCAGTATTTT
>.|TRBV5-1|.|TRBJ1-1
CASSLQGPTEAFF
TGCGCCAGCAGCTTGCAGGGCCCCACTGAAGCTTTCTTT
>many|TRBV7-2|TRBD1|TRBJ2-1
CASSLARQGVEQFF
TGTGCCAGCAGCTTAGCGAGACAGGGTGTTGAGCAGTTCTTC
>few|TRBV4-1|.|TRBJ2-7
CASSRDIIYEQYF
TGCGCCAGCAGCCGTGATATAATCTACGAGCAGTACTTC
>many|TRBV9|.|TRBJ1-2
CASSEGGYGYTF
TGTGCCAGCAGCGAGGGGGGATATGGCTACACCTTC
>.|TRBV6-1|TRBD2|TRBJ2-7
CASSLSGVTYEQYF
TGTGCCAGCAGCCTTAGCGGGGTCACCTACGAGCAGTACTTC
>.|TRBV2|TRBD2|TRBJ2-3
CASSVLAGVTDTQYF
TGTGCCAGCAGTGTCCTAGCGGGAGTAACAGATACGCAGTATTTT
>few|TRBV28|TRBD1|TRBJ2-5
CASSFGGRRDSMETQYF
TGTGCCAGCAGTTTTGGGGGACGACGGGACAGTATGGAGACCCAGTACTTC
>.|TRBV27|TRBD2|TRBJ2-5
CASSPAGPGETQYF
TGTGCCAGCAGTCCAGCGGGGCCGGGGGAGACCCAGTACTTC
>many|TRBV7-2|.|TRBJ2-3
CASSLGPLTDTQYF
TGTGCCAGCAGCTTAGGACCTCTCACAGATACGCAGTATTTT
>once|TRBV25-1|.|TRBJ2-2
CASSDRGPTGELFF
TGTGCCAGCAGTGATCGAGGGCCCACCGGGGAGCTGTTTTTT
>few|TRBV7-9|TRBD2|TRBJ2-1
CASSRAGAGNEQFF
TGTGCCAGCAGCAGAGCGGGAGCTGGCAATGAGCAGTTCTTC
>.|TRBV5-1|TRBD1|TRBJ2-2
CASRAGTANTGELFF
TGCGCCAGCAGGGCCGGGACAGCGAACACCGGGGAGCTGTTTTTT
>.|TRBV9|.|TRBJ2-1
CASSVASNSYNEQFF
TGTGCCAGCAGCGTGGCCAGCAATTCCTACAATGAGCAGTTCTTC
>.|TRBV29-1|TRBD2|TRBJ2-1
CSVGERDPNEQFF
TGCAGCGTTGGAGAGCGGGACCCTAATGAGCAGTTCTTC
>many|TRBV28|.|TRBJ2-7
CASSSFEQYF
TGTGCCAGCAGTTCATTCGAGCAGTACTTC
>few|TRBV12-3/TRBV12-4|TRBD2|TRBJ2-3
CASAAGEADTQYF
TGTGCCAGCGCCGCGGGGGAGGCAGATACGCAGTATTTT
>once|TRBV23-1|.|TRBJ1-5
CASSQSRERKSNQPQHF
TGCGCCAGCAGTCAATCACGTGAGAGGAAGAGCAATCAGCCCCAGCATTTT